The 14 T cell receptor beta chains below come from one sample, sequenced in a study of T cells in Graves' hyperthyroidism and ophthalmopathy. The investigators amplified TCR beta CDR3 regions from RNA transcripts. First-round RT-PCR targeting the TCR CDR3 was performed with the HTBI primer set. MiXCR, applied by TCRdb to the multiplex PCR reads, yields one record per CDR3 protein. The data contain some 460,000 distinct CDR3 sequences, approximately 14% of them seen just once; the ten biggest clones take up approximately 8%. Input material: blood. These receptors originate from a woman aged 18-29 years with Graves' hyperthyroidism.

This clonotype showed up many times. The chain uses TRBV29-1 and TRBJ2-2, with TRBD2 matching over 8 bases. Germline lookup yields CDR1 SQVTM and CDR2 ANQGSEA. The CDR3 extends over 12 amino acids. Trimming at V came to 6 bases and at J to 4 bases, leaving 1 base not matched to a gene. The CDR3 loop is CSVGTSTGELFF. The CDR3 bases are TGCAGCGTCGGGACTAGCACCGGGGAGCTGTTTTTT.

This clonotype was observed many times. The chain combines TRBV12-3 or TRBV12-4 with TRBJ1-5; D uncertain. The CDR3 runs 13 residues. V was cut by 1 base and J by 7 bases, with 8 bases left in between. CDR3 residues: CASSLGVGQPQHF. In DNA, the CDR3 is TGTGCCAGCAGTTTAGGTGTGGGCCAGCCCCAGCATTTT.

In this sample, this clonotype turned up many times. The genes are TRBV20-1 and TRBJ1-5; D possibly corresponds to TRBD1 (5 bases). The length of the CDR3 is 13 residues. Germline V gene lookup returns CDR1 DFQATT and CDR2 SNEGSKA (reference sequence). V was trimmed by 1 base and J by 6 bases, leaving 10 bases between them. The CDR3 DNA reads TGCAGTGCTAGAGGAGGGGAAACTCAGCCCCAGCATTTT. Protein: CSARGGETQPQHF.

This clonotype was seen ten or more times. V is TRBV7-2 and J is TRBJ1-2; D is uncertain. The V and J ends lost 2 bases and 8 bases respectively, with 9 bases between them. The CDR3 is 12 amino acids. Germline lookup yields CDR1 SGHTA and CDR2 FQGNSA. The CDR3, as DNA: TGTGCCAGCAGCTTACGGGTACAAGGCTACACCTTC. This translates into CASSLRVQGYTF. Looking up the rest from reference TRBV7-2 and TRBJ1-2 gives the full variable domain: GAGVSQSPSNKVTEKGKDVELRCDPISGHTALYWYRQSLGQGLEFLIYFQGNSAPDKSGLPSDRFSAERTGGSVSTLTIQRTQQEDSAVYLCASSLRVQGYTFGSGTRLTVV.

The chain employs TRBV29-1 and TRBJ2-1; no reliable D call. The germline V and J ends were trimmed by 5 bases and 6 bases, with 8 bases remaining between them. The V gene's germline CDR1 is SQVTM and CDR2 ANQGSEA. The CDR3 extends over 11 amino acids. CDR3 residues: CSVLPSNEQFF. In DNA form, the CDR3 reads TGCAGCGTTCTCCCGAGCAATGAGCAGTTCTTC.

This clonotype has at least ten counts. The rearrangement links TRBV11-2 to TRBJ2-1; weak D call: TRBD2 (6 bases). The V and J ends lost 5 bases and 8 bases respectively, with 19 bases between them. The CDR3 is 15 residues long. The V gene's germline CDR1 is SGHAT and CDR2 FQNNGV. The DNA of the CDR3 is TGTGCCAGCAGCCTTACTCGGGACTTTCACGATGAGCAGTTCTTC. This codes for CASSLTRDFHDEQFF.

This clonotype was observed many times. The gene calls are TRBV3-1 and TRBJ2-5; D gene uncertain. CDR3 length equals 12 residues. Germline CDR1 is LGHDT and CDR2 is YNNKEL (reference sequence). V lost 0 bases, J lost 4 bases, and 3 bases lay in between. This CDR3 is CASSQDAETQYF. Here the CDR3 DNA reads TGTGCCAGCAGCCAAGATGCAGAGACCCAGTACTTC.

This clonotype was recorded many times. The rearrangement joins TRBV6-1 to TRBJ2-1; 8 bases align to TRBD2. Germline V gene lookup returns CDR1 MNHNS and CDR2 SASEGT. V gave up 1 base and J gave up 4 bases; unmatched junction bases: 3. This CDR3 region has 15 residues. The CDR3 protein is CASSEVGLEYNEQFF. CDR3 DNA sequence: TGTGCCAGCAGTGAAGTGGGACTAGAATACAATGAGCAGTTCTTC.

This clonotype was observed a few times. This chain links TRBV6-1 with TRBJ1-5; 8 bases map to TRBD1. The CDR3 spans 15 residues. Germline CDR1 and CDR2: MNHNS and SASEGT. With 5 bases clipped from V and 5 bases from J, the junction kept 8 bases outside the gene matches. CDR3 bases: TGTGCCAGCAGTAAGGACAGGGAGCACGATCAGCCCCAGCATTTT. Protein product: CASSKDREHDQPQHF.

The chain has TRBV2 and TRBJ2-1; D remains unclear. CDR1 is SNHLY and CDR2 is FYNNEI in the germline V gene. Trimming left V 3 bases short and J 8 bases short, with 5 bases between. The CDR3 covers 11 residues. Written as DNA, the CDR3 is TGTGCCAGCAGTGACCCCGATGAGCAGTTCTTC. This gives the protein CASSDPDEQFF.

V usage is TRBV12-3 or TRBV12-4 and J usage is TRBJ1-2; 7 bases agree with TRBD1. The CDR3 extends over 15 amino acids. Losses at the gene ends were 2 bases for V and 3 bases for J; bases not matched to a gene: 6. The CDR3 DNA sequence: TGTGCCAGCAGTTTATTCAGGGGGTCGGACTATGGCTACACCTTC. As protein: CASSLFRGSDYGYTF.

This clonotype was counted many times. The rearrangement links TRBV20-1 to TRBJ2-2; a possible D gene is TRBD2 (5 bases). This CDR3 is built from 14 residues. Trimming shortened V by 6 bases and J by 0 bases, and 11 bases separated the two germline ends. From germline, CDR1 is DFQATT and CDR2 SNEGSKA (reference sequence). CDR3 sequence: CSALSGTNTGELFF. CDR3 sequence (DNA): TGCAGTGCCCTGTCGGGGACGAACACCGGGGAGCTGTTTTTT.

This clonotype was found a few times. The chain is built from TRBV20-1 and TRBJ2-5, with TRBD1 matching over 7 bases. Per the germline V gene, CDR1 is DFQATT and CDR2 is SNEGSKA (reference sequence). Trimming removed 6 bases from V and 5 bases from J; junction bases left unmatched: 9. This CDR3 has 13 residues. The CDR3 nucleotides are TGCAGTGCCAGCTACAGGGGTCGGGAGACCCAGTACTTC. This gives the protein CSASYRGRETQYF.

This clonotype was observed at least ten times. V usage is TRBV12-3 or TRBV12-4 and J usage is TRBJ2-4; D is possibly TRBD1 (6 bases). The CDR3 has 14 amino acids. Deletions cut 0 bases from V and 7 bases from J, with 10 bases between. Here the CDR3 DNA reads TGTGCCAGCAGTTTAGCGGGTCAGGGGAACATTCAGTACTTC. It is translated as CASSLAGQGNIQYF.